This record looks at one T cell receptor (beta chain) sequence and its context. The record originates from a study of cytomegalovirus exposure and HLA in healthy donors. The PCR had 60 Vbeta and 13 Jbeta primers. Method: immunoSEQ multiplex PCR; TCRdb's copy keeps in-frame clones and lacks some. The data hold some 130,000 clones, with more than 60% observed a single time. CDR3 length: 15 residues. The ends lost 4 bases at V and 6 bases at J; junction bases unmatched: 6. Germline CDR1 and CDR2: SNHLY and FYNNEI. The clonotype originates from a man aged 35 to 55 in good health and CMV-seropositive. The chain combines TRBV2 with TRBJ1-2, with 12 bases that match TRBD1. The sequenced sample was PBMCs. The CDR3 spells CASSVEGTGGDGYTF. CDR3 nucleotides: TGTGCCAGCAGTGTTGAGGGGACAGGGGGCGATGGCTACACCTTC.